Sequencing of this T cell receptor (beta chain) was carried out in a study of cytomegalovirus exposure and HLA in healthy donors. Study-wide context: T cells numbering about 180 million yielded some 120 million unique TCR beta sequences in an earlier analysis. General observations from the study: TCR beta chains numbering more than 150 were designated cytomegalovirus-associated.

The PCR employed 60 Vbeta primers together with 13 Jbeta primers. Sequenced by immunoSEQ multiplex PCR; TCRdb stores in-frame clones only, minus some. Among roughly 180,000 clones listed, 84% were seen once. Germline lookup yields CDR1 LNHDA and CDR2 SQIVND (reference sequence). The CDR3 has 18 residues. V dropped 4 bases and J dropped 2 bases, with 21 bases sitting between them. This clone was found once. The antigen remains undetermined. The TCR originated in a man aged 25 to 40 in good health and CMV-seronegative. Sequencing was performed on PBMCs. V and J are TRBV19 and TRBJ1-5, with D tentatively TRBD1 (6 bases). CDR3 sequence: CASSNTLIARGGNQPQHF. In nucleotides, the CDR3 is TGTGCCAGTAGTAATACGTTAATAGCCAGGGGTGGCAATCAGCCCCAGCATTTT.